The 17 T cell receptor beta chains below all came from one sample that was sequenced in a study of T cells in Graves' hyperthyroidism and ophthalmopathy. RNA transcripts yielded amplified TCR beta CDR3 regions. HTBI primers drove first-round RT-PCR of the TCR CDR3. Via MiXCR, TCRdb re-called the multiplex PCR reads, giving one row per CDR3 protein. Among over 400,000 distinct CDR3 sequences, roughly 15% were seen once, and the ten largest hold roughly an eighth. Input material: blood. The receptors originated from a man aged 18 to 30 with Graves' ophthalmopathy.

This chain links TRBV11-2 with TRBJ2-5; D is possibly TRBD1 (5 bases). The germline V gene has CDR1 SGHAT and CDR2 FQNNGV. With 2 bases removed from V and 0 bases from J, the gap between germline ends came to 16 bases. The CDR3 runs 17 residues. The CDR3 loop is CASSLTPQGRYQETQYF. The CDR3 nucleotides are TGTGCCAGCAGCTTAACGCCCCAGGGAAGGTACCAAGAGACCCAGTACTTC.

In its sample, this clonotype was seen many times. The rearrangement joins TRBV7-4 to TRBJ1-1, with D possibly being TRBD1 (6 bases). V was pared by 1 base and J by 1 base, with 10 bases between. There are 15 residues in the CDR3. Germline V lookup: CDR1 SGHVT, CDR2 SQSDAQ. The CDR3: CASSLDGGPNTEAFF. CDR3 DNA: TGTGCCAGCAGCTTAGATGGGGGCCCGAACACTGAAGCTTTCTTT.

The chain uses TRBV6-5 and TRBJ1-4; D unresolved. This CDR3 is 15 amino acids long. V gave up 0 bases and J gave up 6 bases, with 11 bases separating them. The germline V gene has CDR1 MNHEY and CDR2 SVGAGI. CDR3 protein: CASSYSSETHEKLFF. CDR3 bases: TGTGCCAGCAGTTACTCGAGTGAGACTCATGAAAAACTGTTTTTT.

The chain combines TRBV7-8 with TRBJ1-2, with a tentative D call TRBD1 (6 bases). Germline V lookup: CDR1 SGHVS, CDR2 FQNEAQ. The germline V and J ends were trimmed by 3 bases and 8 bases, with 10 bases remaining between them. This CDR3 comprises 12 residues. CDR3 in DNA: TGTGCCAGCAGCTTGGGGGCTAGCGGCTACACCTTC. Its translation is CASSLGASGYTF.

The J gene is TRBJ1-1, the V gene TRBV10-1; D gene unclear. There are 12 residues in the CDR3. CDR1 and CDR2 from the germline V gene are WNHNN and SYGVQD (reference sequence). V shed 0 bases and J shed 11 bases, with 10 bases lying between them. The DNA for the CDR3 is TGCGCCAGCAGTGAGTCGTGGGGTTTGGCTTTCTTT. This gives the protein CASSESWGLAFF.

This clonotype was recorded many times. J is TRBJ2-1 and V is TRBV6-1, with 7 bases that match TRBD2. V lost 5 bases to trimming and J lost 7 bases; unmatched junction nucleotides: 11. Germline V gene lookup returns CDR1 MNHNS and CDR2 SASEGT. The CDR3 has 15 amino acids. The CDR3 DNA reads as TGTGCCAGCAGTTCCATGGGACTACCCGGGAATGAGCAGTTCTTC. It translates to CASSSMGLPGNEQFF.

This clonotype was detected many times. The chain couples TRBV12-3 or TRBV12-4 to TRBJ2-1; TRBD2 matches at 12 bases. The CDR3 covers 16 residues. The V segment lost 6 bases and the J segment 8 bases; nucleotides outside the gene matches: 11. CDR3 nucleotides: TGTGCCAGCAGCGGTGATCTAGCGGGAGGGCTATATGAGCAGTTCTTC. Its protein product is CASSGDLAGGLYEQFF.

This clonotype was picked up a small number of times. CDR3 sequence reads: CASGWLGRSNEKLFF. Written as DNA, the CDR3 is TGTGCCAGCGGCTGGTTGGGTCGGTCTAATGAAAAACTGTTTTTT. The chain links TRBV6-1 to TRBJ1-4; D is ambiguous. CDR1 MNHNS and CDR2 SASEGT come from the germline V gene. The CDR3 spans 15 residues. Trimming removed 8 bases from V and 3 bases from J, with 16 bases in between.

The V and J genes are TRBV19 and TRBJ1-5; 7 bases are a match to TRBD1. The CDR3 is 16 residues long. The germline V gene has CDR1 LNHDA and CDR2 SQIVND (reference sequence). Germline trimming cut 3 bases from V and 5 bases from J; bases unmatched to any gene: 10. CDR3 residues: CASSMEGDSIYQPQHF. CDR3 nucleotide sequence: TGTGCCAGTAGTATGGAGGGGGACAGCATATATCAGCCCCAGCATTTT.

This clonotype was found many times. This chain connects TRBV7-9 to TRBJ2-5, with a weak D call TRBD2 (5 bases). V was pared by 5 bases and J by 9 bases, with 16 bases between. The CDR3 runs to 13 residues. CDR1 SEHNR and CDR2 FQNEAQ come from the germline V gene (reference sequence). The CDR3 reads CASSLSSGIPQYF. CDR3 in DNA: TGTGCCAGCAGCCTCTCCTCGGGGATTCCCCAGTACTTC. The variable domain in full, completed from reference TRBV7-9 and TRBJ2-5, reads DTGVSQNPRHKITKRGQNVTFRCDPISEHNRLYWYRQTLGQGPEFLTYFQNEAQLEKSRLLSDRFSAERPKGSFSTLEIQRTEQGDSAMYLCASSLSSGIPQYFGPGTRLLVL.

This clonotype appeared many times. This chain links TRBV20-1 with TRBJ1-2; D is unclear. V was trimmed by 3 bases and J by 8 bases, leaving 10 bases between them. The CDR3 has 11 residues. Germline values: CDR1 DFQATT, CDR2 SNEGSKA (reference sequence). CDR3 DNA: TGCAGTGCTAGTAAGAGCGGGGGCTACACCTTC. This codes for CSASKSGGYTF.

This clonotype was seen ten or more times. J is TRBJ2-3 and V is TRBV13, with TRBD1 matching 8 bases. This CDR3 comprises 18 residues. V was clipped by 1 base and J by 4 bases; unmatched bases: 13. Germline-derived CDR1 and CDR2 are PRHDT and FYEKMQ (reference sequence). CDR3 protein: CASSLVIPGGFTADTQYF. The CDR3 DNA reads TGTGCCAGCAGCTTAGTAATCCCAGGGGGCTTTACGGCAGATACGCAGTATTTT.

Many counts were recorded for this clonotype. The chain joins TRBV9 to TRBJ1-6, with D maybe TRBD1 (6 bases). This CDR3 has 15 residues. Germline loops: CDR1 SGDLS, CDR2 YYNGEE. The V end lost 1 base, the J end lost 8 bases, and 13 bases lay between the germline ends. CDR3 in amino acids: CASSVRDRTYSPLHF. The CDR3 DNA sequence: TGTGCCAGCAGCGTACGAGACAGGACCTATTCACCCCTCCACTTT.

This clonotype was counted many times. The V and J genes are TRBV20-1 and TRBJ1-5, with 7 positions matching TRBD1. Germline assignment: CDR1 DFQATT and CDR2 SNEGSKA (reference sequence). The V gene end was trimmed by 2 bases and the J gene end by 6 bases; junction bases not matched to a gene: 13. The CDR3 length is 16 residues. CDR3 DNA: TGCAGTGCTAGAAACCCATTGGAGCAGGGGGGTCAGCCCCAGCATTTT. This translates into CSARNPLEQGGQPQHF.

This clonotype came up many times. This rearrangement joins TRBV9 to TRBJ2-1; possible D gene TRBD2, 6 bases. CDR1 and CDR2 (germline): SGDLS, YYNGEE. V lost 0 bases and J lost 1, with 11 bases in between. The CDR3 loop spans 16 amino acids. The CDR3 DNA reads TGTGCCAGCAGCGTAGGTGGAGGGCGGTCCTACAATGAGCAGTTCTTC. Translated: CASSVGGGRSYNEQFF.

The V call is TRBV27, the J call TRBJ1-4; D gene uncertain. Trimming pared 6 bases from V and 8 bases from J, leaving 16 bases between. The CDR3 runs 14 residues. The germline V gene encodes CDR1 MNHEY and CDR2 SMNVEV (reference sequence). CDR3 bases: TGTGCCAGCAGCCCTTGGGCCTTAGGGGAAAAACTGTTTTTT. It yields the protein CASSPWALGEKLFF.

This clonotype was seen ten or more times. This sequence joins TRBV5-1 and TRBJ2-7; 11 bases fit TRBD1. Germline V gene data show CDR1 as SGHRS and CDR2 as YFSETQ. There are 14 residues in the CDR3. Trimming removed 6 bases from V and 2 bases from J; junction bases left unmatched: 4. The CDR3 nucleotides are TGCGCCAGCAAGCCGGGACAGGGGGCCTACGAGCAGTACTTC. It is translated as CASKPGQGAYEQYF.